This is a list of T cell receptor beta chains from one sample in a study of blood T cell repertoires in COVID-19. Sequencing used immunoSEQ multiplex PCR; TCRdb keeps in-frame clones, though not all of them. The table has 150,000 to 180,000 clones, about 89% seen once; the top ten hold approximately 0.59%. Sequencing was carried out using peripheral blood. Receptors were obtained from a man in his fifties or sixties with acute or convalescent COVID-19. CDR3s include the opening cysteine and the closing phenylalanine or tryptophan. The order of the fields is V gene, J gene, D gene, clone size, CDR3 protein, CDR3 DNA. The D gene is left open where the match is weak. Where a row states a size, it is once, few, many or the class of an expanded clone; other rows omit it.

v_call: TRBV19
j_call: TRBJ2-2
d_call: -
clone_size: -
cdr3_aa: CASRGRVSGELFF
cdr3_nt: TGTGCCAGTAGGGGCAGGGTAAGCGGGGAGCTGTTTTTT

v_call: TRBV7-9
j_call: TRBJ2-3
d_call: TRBD2
clone_size: -
cdr3_aa: CASSFVTSGTDTQYF
cdr3_nt: TGTGCCAGCAGCTTTGTGACTAGCGGCACAGATACGCAGTATTTT

v_call: TRBV3-1/TRBV3-2
j_call: TRBJ2-3
d_call: TRBD2
clone_size: -
cdr3_aa: CASRDGLAQRIADTQYF
cdr3_nt: TGTGCCAGCAGGGATGGACTAGCCCAGAGAATCGCAGATACGCAGTATTTT

v_call: TRBV19
j_call: TRBJ2-3
d_call: TRBD2
clone_size: few
cdr3_aa: CASTSYSGRTDTQYF
cdr3_nt: TGTGCCAGTACTTCCTATAGCGGGAGGACAGATACGCAGTATTTT

v_call: TRBV19
j_call: TRBJ1-4
d_call: -
clone_size: -
cdr3_aa: CASSPDTEEKLFF
cdr3_nt: TGTGCCAGTTCCCCCGACACGGAAGAAAAACTGTTTTTT

v_call: TRBV19
j_call: TRBJ2-3
d_call: TRBD1
clone_size: -
cdr3_aa: CATQGQGADTQYF
cdr3_nt: TGTGCCACCCAGGGACAGGGAGCAGATACGCAGTATTTT

v_call: TRBV5-1
j_call: TRBJ2-5
d_call: TRBD1
clone_size: -
cdr3_aa: CASSQGTEGRWRTQYF
cdr3_nt: TGCGCCAGCAGCCAGGGGACAGAGGGACGGTGGAGGACCCAGTACTTC

v_call: TRBV28
j_call: TRBJ1-1
d_call: -
clone_size: -
cdr3_aa: CASSLTRTEAFF
cdr3_nt: TGTGCCAGCAGCCTAACGAGGACTGAAGCTTTCTTT

v_call: TRBV4-2
j_call: TRBJ2-7
d_call: TRBD2
clone_size: -
cdr3_aa: CASSQDGLAGIPYEQYF
cdr3_nt: TGTGCCAGCAGCCAAGATGGGCTAGCGGGGATCCCCTACGAGCAGTACTTC

v_call: TRBV7-3
j_call: TRBJ2-3
d_call: TRBD2
clone_size: -
cdr3_aa: CASSLASGSTDTQYF
cdr3_nt: TGTGCCAGCAGCTTAGCTAGCGGGAGCACAGATACGCAGTATTTT

v_call: TRBV5-1
j_call: TRBJ2-3
d_call: -
clone_size: -
cdr3_aa: CASSLNDASTDTQYF
cdr3_nt: TGCGCCAGCAGCTTAAATGATGCGAGCACAGATACGCAGTATTTT

v_call: TRBV7-8
j_call: TRBJ2-1
d_call: -
clone_size: -
cdr3_aa: CASSRIIYNEQFF
cdr3_nt: TGTGCCAGCAGCCGTATTATCTACAATGAGCAGTTCTTC

v_call: TRBV7-3
j_call: TRBJ1-6
d_call: -
clone_size: -
cdr3_aa: CASSLGIEGSPLHF
cdr3_nt: TGTGCCAGCAGCTTAGGGATAGAGGGTTCACCCCTCCACTTT

v_call: TRBV29-1
j_call: TRBJ2-6
d_call: TRBD1
clone_size: -
cdr3_aa: CSVEGQGFGANVLTF
cdr3_nt: TGCAGCGTGGAGGGACAGGGGTTCGGGGCCAACGTCCTGACTTTC

v_call: TRBV7-9
j_call: TRBJ1-1
d_call: -
clone_size: -
cdr3_aa: CASSLGSPTDTEAFF
cdr3_nt: TGTGCCAGCAGCTTAGGATCTCCAACGGACACTGAAGCTTTCTTT

v_call: TRBV4-1
j_call: TRBJ2-7
d_call: -
clone_size: -
cdr3_aa: CASSQVWPLSTTGEQYF
cdr3_nt: TGCGCCAGCAGCCAAGTTTGGCCGTTATCTACTACTGGGGAGCAGTACTTC

v_call: TRBV5-1
j_call: TRBJ2-5
d_call: TRBD1
clone_size: -
cdr3_aa: CASSPGTGLQETQYF
cdr3_nt: TGCGCCAGCAGCCCCGGGACAGGGCTACAAGAGACCCAGTACTTC

v_call: TRBV5-4
j_call: TRBJ1-6
d_call: -
clone_size: -
cdr3_aa: CASSLVGYNSPLHF
cdr3_nt: TGTGCCAGCAGCTTGGTCGGCTATAATTCACCCCTCCACTTT

v_call: TRBV19
j_call: TRBJ1-2
d_call: -
clone_size: few
cdr3_aa: CASSIAGGFYGYTF
cdr3_nt: TGTGCCAGTAGTATAGCGGGGGGCTTCTATGGCTACACCTTC

v_call: TRBV29-1
j_call: TRBJ2-2
d_call: TRBD1
clone_size: -
cdr3_aa: CSVGDRGAGELFF
cdr3_nt: TGCAGCGTTGGGGACAGGGGCGCCGGGGAGCTGTTTTTT

v_call: TRBV18
j_call: TRBJ2-7
d_call: -
clone_size: -
cdr3_aa: CASSPPARSEHEQYF
cdr3_nt: TGTGCCAGCTCACCACCCGCCAGGTCCGAACACGAGCAGTACTTC

v_call: TRBV28
j_call: TRBJ2-2
d_call: TRBD2
clone_size: -
cdr3_aa: CASTEAGGTGELFF
cdr3_nt: TGTGCCAGCACGGAAGCGGGAGGTACCGGGGAGCTGTTTTTT

v_call: TRBV7-9
j_call: TRBJ1-4
d_call: TRBD1
clone_size: -
cdr3_aa: CASSDYRGRATNEKLFF
cdr3_nt: TGTGCCAGCAGCGACTACAGGGGGAGGGCAACTAATGAAAAACTGTTTTTT

v_call: TRBV5-1
j_call: TRBJ1-2
d_call: -
clone_size: -
cdr3_aa: CASSHGTPYGYTF
cdr3_nt: TGCGCCAGCAGCCACGGGACACCGTATGGCTACACCTTC

v_call: TRBV28
j_call: TRBJ1-2
d_call: -
clone_size: -
cdr3_aa: CASSFGGREINYGYTF
cdr3_nt: TGTGCCAGCAGTTTTGGCGGGCGTGAAATTAACTATGGCTACACCTTC

v_call: TRBV10-3
j_call: TRBJ2-1
d_call: -
clone_size: once
cdr3_aa: CAAGGPYNEQFF
cdr3_nt: TGTGCCGCCGGGGGTCCGTACAATGAGCAGTTCTTC

v_call: TRBV10-3
j_call: TRBJ2-3
d_call: -
clone_size: -
cdr3_aa: CAIRRGPGTDTQYF
cdr3_nt: TGTGCCATCCGGAGAGGTCCAGGCACAGATACGCAGTATTTT

v_call: TRBV28
j_call: TRBJ1-1
d_call: -
clone_size: -
cdr3_aa: CASSLVSDRRNTEAFF
cdr3_nt: TGTGCCAGCAGTTTGGTCTCTGACAGGCGGAACACTGAAGCTTTCTTT

v_call: TRBV7-9
j_call: TRBJ1-3
d_call: -
clone_size: -
cdr3_aa: CASSPDSFSGNTIYF
cdr3_nt: TGTGCCAGCAGCCCGGACAGTTTCTCTGGAAACACCATATATTTT

v_call: TRBV10-3
j_call: TRBJ2-5
d_call: TRBD1
clone_size: -
cdr3_aa: CAISGRPGQGVLETQYF
cdr3_nt: TGTGCCATCAGTGGACGACCGGGACAGGGGGTCTTAGAGACCCAGTACTTC

v_call: TRBV9
j_call: TRBJ2-2
d_call: -
clone_size: -
cdr3_aa: CASSPRAEGNTGELFF
cdr3_nt: TGTGCCAGCAGCCCGCGAGCGGAGGGGAACACCGGGGAGCTGTTTTTT

v_call: TRBV11-2
j_call: TRBJ1-2
d_call: -
clone_size: once
cdr3_aa: CASSPGLPVTRYTF
cdr3_nt: TGTGCCAGCAGCCCGGGACTCCCTGTGACTCGCTACACCTTC

v_call: TRBV24-1
j_call: TRBJ2-1
d_call: -
clone_size: -
cdr3_aa: CATSDFTGRNEQFF
cdr3_nt: TGTGCCACCAGTGATTTTACGGGTAGGAATGAGCAGTTCTTC

v_call: TRBV9
j_call: TRBJ2-5
d_call: -
clone_size: -
cdr3_aa: CASSPAVSLETQYF
cdr3_nt: TGTGCCAGCAGCCCCGCGGTGAGCCTGGAGACCCAGTACTTC

v_call: TRBV28
j_call: TRBJ2-1
d_call: TRBD2
clone_size: -
cdr3_aa: CATSSGGARNEQFF
cdr3_nt: TGTGCCACCTCAAGCGGGGGGGCCCGGAATGAGCAGTTCTTC

v_call: TRBV3-1/TRBV3-2
j_call: TRBJ1-1
d_call: -
clone_size: -
cdr3_aa: CASSQAGGGVSTEAFF
cdr3_nt: TGTGCCAGCAGCCAAGCGGGAGGGGGGGTCTCCACTGAAGCTTTCTTT

v_call: TRBV11-3
j_call: TRBJ2-3
d_call: -
clone_size: -
cdr3_aa: CASSLDPTDQVYF
cdr3_nt: TGTGCCAGCAGCTTAGACCCTACAGATCAAGTGTATTTT

v_call: TRBV5-1
j_call: TRBJ1-1
d_call: -
clone_size: -
cdr3_aa: CASSFTRNTEAFF
cdr3_nt: TGCGCCAGCAGCTTCACAAGGAACACTGAAGCTTTCTTT

v_call: TRBV15
j_call: TRBJ2-1
d_call: TRBD1
clone_size: -
cdr3_aa: CATSRDGTGLRNEQFF
cdr3_nt: TGTGCCACCAGCAGAGATGGGACAGGCTTACGCAATGAGCAGTTCTTC

v_call: TRBV19
j_call: TRBJ1-2
d_call: TRBD1
clone_size: -
cdr3_aa: CASSRQGGITLYGYTF
cdr3_nt: TGTGCCAGTTCTCGACAGGGGGGCATTACTCTCTATGGCTACACCTTC

v_call: TRBV4-1
j_call: TRBJ2-7
d_call: -
clone_size: few
cdr3_aa: CASSPTGTYEQYF
cdr3_nt: TGCGCCAGCAGCCCGACTGGAACCTACGAGCAGTACTTC

v_call: TRBV9
j_call: TRBJ2-1
d_call: TRBD2
clone_size: -
cdr3_aa: CASSPGLGGLNEQFF
cdr3_nt: TGTGCCAGCAGCCCGGGACTAGGAGGTCTCAATGAGCAGTTCTTC

v_call: TRBV2
j_call: TRBJ2-1
d_call: -
clone_size: once
cdr3_aa: CATRQATGSYNEQFF
cdr3_nt: TGTGCCACCAGACAAGCGACAGGCTCCTACAATGAGCAGTTCTTC

v_call: TRBV29-1
j_call: TRBJ2-3
d_call: -
clone_size: -
cdr3_aa: CSVDGDNTDTQYF
cdr3_nt: TGCAGCGTTGACGGGGACAACACAGATACGCAGTATTTT

v_call: TRBV9
j_call: TRBJ1-1
d_call: -
clone_size: -
cdr3_aa: CASSTGGTEAFF
cdr3_nt: TGTGCCAGCAGCACGGGTGGCACTGAAGCTTTCTTT

v_call: TRBV11-2
j_call: TRBJ2-5
d_call: TRBD2
clone_size: -
cdr3_aa: CASTRGGSGKEYF
cdr3_nt: TGTGCCAGCACCCGAGGGGGTAGCGGGAAAGAGTACTTC

v_call: TRBV9
j_call: TRBJ1-5
d_call: TRBD1
clone_size: -
cdr3_aa: CASSSTDREGLPQHF
cdr3_nt: TGTGCCAGCAGCTCAACGGACAGGGAAGGTCTTCCCCAGCATTTT

v_call: TRBV18
j_call: TRBJ2-7
d_call: -
clone_size: -
cdr3_aa: CASSASYEQYF
cdr3_nt: TGTGCCAGCTCGGCCTCCTACGAGCAGTACTTC

v_call: TRBV28
j_call: TRBJ1-2
d_call: -
clone_size: -
cdr3_aa: CASSLSAGVRFTF
cdr3_nt: TGTGCCAGCAGTTTATCGGCAGGGGTAAGGTTCACCTTC

v_call: TRBV4-2
j_call: TRBJ2-6
d_call: TRBD2
clone_size: -
cdr3_aa: CASSRTSGANSGANVLTF
cdr3_nt: TGTGCCAGCAGCCGGACTAGCGGGGCTAACTCTGGGGCCAACGTCCTGACTTTC

v_call: TRBV4-1
j_call: TRBJ1-1
d_call: -
clone_size: -
cdr3_aa: CASSQGTEAFF
cdr3_nt: TGCGCCAGCTCCCAGGGTACTGAAGCTTTCTTT

v_call: TRBV11-2
j_call: TRBJ2-5
d_call: TRBD2
clone_size: -
cdr3_aa: CASSPGLAGGGETQYF
cdr3_nt: TGTGCCAGCAGCCCGGGACTAGCGGGGGGAGGGGAGACCCAGTACTTC

v_call: TRBV9
j_call: TRBJ1-2
d_call: -
clone_size: -
cdr3_aa: CASSTRDGYTF
cdr3_nt: TGTGCCAGCAGCACGAGGGATGGCTACACCTTC

v_call: TRBV7-2
j_call: TRBJ2-5
d_call: -
clone_size: -
cdr3_aa: CASSYNLSPGETQYF
cdr3_nt: TGTGCCAGCAGCTACAATCTATCACCGGGAGAGACCCAGTACTTC